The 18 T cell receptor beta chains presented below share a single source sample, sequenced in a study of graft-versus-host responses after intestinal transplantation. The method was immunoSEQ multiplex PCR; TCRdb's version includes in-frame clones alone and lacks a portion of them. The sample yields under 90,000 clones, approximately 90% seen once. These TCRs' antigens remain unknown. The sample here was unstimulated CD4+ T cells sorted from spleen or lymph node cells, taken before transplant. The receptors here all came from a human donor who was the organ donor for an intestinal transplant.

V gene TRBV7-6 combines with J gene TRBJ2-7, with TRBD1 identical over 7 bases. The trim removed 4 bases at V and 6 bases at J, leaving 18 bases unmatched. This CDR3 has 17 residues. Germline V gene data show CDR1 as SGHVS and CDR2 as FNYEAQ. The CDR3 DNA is TGTGCCAGCAGCTGGTGGCCGAGGGGACAGCGTCACAGCGAGCAGTACTTC. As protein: CASSWWPRGQRHSEQYF.

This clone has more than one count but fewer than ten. The CDR3 DNA is TGTGCCAGCAGTTACCGCCACAGGGCAGGCGAGCAGTACTTC. This codes for CASSYRHRAGEQYF. The rearrangement uses TRBV6-5 and TRBJ2-7, with D perhaps TRBD1 (6 bases). From germline, CDR1 is MNHEY and CDR2 SVGAGI. CDR3 length: 14 residues. The V and J ends lost 2 bases and 6 bases respectively, with 14 bases between them.

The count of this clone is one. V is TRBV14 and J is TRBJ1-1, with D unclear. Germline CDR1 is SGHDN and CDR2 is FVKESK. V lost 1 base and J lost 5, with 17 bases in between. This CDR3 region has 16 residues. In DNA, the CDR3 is TGTGCCAGCAGCCAAGGATATACCGCACCCCAGACTGAAGCTTTCTTT. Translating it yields CASSQGYTAPQTEAFF.

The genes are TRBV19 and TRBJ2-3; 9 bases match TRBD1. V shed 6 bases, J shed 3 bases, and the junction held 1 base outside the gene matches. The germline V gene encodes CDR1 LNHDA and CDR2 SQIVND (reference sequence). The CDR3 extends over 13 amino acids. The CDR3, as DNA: TGTGCCAGTAGGGACAGGGGAACAGATACGCAGTATTTT. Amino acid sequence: CASRDRGTDTQYF.

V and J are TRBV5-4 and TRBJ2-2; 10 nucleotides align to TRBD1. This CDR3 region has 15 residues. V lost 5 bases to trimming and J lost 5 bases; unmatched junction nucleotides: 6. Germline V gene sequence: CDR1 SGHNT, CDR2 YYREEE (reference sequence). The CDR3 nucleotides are TGTGCCAGCAGGCTGGGACAGGGGCCGACCGGGGAGCTGTTTTTT. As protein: CASRLGQGPTGELFF.

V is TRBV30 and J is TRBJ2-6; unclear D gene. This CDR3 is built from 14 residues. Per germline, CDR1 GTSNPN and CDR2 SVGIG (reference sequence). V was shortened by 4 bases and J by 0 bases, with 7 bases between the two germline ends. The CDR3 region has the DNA TGTGCCTGGACCGTAAACTCTGGGGCCAACGTCCTGACTTTC. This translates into CAWTVNSGANVLTF.

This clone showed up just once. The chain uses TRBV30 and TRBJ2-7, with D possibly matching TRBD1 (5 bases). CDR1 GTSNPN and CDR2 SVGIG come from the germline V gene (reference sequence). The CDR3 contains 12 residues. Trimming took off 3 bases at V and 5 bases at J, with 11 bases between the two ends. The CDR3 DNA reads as TGTGCCTGGAGCAGACAGTTCGACGAGCAGTACTTC. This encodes CAWSRQFDEQYF. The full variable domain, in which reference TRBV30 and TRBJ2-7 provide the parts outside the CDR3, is SQTIHQWPATLVQPVGSPLSLECTVEGTSNPNLYWYRQAAGRGLQLLFYSVGIGQISSEVPQNLSASRPQDRQFILSSKKLLLSDSGFYLCAWSRQFDEQYFGPGTRLTVT.

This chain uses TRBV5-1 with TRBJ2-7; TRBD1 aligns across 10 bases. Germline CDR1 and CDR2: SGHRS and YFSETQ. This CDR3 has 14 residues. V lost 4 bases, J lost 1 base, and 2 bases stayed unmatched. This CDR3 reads CASSEGQGSYEQYF. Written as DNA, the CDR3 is TGCGCCAGCAGCGAGGGACAGGGGTCCTACGAGCAGTACTTC.

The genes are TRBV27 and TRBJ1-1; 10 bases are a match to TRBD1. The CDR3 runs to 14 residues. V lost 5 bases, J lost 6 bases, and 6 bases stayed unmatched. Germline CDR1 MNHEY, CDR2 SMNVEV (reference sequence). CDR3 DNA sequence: TGTGCCAGCAGTGACAGGGGGCTGGTGGCTGAAGCTTTCTTT. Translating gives CASSDRGLVAEAFF.

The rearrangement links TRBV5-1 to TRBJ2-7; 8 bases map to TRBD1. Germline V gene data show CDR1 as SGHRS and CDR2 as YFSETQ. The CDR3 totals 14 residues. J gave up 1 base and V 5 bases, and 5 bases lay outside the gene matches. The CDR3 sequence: CASREGQVSYEQYF. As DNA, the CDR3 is TGCGCCAGCAGAGAGGGACAGGTTTCCTACGAGCAGTACTTC.

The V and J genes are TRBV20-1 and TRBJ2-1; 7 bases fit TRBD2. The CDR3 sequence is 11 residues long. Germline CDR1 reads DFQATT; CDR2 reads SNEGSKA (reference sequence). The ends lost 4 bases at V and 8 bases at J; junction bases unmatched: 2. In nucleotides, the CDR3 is TGCAGTGCTACGACTAGCTATGAGCAGTTCTTC. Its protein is CSATTSYEQFF.

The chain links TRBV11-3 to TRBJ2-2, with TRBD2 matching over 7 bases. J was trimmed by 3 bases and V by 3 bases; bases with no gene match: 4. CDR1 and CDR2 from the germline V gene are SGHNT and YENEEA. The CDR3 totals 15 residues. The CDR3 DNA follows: TGTGCCAGCAGCTTTTGGGGGGGAGACACCGGGGAGCTGTTTTTT. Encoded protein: CASSFWGGDTGELFF.

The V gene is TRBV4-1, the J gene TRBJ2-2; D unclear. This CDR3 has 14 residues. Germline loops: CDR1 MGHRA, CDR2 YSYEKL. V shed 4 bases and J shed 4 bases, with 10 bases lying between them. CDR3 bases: TGCGCCAGCAGCCGTCCCGCGATCACCGGGGAGCTGTTTTTT. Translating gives CASSRPAITGELFF.

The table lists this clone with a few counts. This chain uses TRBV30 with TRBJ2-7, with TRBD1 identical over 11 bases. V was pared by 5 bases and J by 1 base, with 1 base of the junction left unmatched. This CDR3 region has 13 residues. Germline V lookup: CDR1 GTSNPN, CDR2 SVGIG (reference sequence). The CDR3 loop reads CAWGDRGSYEQYF. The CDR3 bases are TGTGCCTGGGGGGACAGGGGGTCCTACGAGCAGTACTTC.

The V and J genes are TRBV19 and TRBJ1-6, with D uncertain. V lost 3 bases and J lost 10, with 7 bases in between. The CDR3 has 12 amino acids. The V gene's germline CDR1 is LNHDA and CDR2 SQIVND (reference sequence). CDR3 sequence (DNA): TGTGCCAGTAGTATCTCTGGCTCACCCCTCCACTTT. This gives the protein CASSISGSPLHF.

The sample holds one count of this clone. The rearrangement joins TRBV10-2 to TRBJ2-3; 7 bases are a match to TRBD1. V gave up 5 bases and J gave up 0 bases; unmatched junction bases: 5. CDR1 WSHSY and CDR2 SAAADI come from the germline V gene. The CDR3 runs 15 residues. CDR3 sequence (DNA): TGCGCCAGCAGTCCCCAGGGACAGAGCACAGATACGCAGTATTTT. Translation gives CASSPQGQSTDTQYF.

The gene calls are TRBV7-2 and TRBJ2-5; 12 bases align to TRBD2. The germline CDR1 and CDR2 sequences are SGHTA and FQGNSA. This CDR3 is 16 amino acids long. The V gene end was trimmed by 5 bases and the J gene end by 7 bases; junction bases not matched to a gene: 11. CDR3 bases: TGTGCCAGCAGCCCCCGCGGACTAGCGGGAATGGGGACCCAGTACTTC. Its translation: CASSPRGLAGMGTQYF.

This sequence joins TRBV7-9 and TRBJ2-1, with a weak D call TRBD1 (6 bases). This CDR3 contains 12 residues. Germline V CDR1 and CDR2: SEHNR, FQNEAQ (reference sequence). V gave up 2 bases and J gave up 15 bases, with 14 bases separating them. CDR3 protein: CASSLNRVTMFF. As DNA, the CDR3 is TGTGCCAGCAGCTTAAACAGGGTTACAATGTTCTTC.